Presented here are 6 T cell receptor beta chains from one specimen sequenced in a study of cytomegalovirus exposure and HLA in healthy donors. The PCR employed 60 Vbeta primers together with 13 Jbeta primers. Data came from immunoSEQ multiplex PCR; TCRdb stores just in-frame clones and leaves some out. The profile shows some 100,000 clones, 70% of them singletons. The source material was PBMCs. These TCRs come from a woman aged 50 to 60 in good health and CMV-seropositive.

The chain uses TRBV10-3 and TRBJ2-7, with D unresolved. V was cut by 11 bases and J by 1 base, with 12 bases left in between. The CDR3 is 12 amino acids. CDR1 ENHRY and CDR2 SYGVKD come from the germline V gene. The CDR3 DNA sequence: TGTGCCCCGCGGCCGGAATCCTACGAGCAGTACTTC. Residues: CAPRPESYEQYF.

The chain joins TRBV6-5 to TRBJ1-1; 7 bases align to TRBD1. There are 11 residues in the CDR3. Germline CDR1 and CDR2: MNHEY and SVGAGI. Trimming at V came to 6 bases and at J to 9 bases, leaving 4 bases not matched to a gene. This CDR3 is CASSQDRKAFF. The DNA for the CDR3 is TGTGCCAGCAGCCAGGACAGGAAAGCTTTCTTT.

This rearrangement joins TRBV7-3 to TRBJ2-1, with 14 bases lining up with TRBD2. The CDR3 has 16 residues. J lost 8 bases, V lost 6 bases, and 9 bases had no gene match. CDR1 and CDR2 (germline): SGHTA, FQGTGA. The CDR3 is CASSFTGTSGSDEQFF. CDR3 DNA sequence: TGTGCCAGCAGTTTTACCGGGACTAGCGGGAGTGATGAGCAGTTCTTC.

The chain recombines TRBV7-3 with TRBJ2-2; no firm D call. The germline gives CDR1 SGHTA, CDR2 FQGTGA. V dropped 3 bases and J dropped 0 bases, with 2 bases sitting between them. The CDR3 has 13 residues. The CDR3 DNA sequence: TGTGCCAGCAGCTTCTCGAACACCGGGGAGCTGTTTTTT. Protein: CASSFSNTGELFF.

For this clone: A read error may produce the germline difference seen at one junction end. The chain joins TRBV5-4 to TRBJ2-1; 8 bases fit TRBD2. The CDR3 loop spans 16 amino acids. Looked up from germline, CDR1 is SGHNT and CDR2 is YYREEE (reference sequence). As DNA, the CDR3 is TGTGCCAGCAACACGGGGGGGCGGGTCTCCCACAATGAGCAGTTCTTC. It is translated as CASNTGGRVSHNEQFF. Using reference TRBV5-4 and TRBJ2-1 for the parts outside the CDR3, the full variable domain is ETGVTQSPTHLIKTRGQQVTLRCSSQSGHNTVSWYQQALGQGPQFIFQYYREEENGRGNFPPRFSGLQFPNYSSELNVNALELDDSALYLCASNTGGRVSHNEQFFGPGTRLTVL.

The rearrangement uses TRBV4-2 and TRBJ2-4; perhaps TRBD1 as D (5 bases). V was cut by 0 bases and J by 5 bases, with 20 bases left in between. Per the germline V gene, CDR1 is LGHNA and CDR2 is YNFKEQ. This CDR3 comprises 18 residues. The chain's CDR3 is CASSQDPGLRVVENIQYF. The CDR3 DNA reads TGTGCCAGCAGCCAAGATCCCGGGCTCAGGGTTGTGGAAAACATTCAGTACTTC.